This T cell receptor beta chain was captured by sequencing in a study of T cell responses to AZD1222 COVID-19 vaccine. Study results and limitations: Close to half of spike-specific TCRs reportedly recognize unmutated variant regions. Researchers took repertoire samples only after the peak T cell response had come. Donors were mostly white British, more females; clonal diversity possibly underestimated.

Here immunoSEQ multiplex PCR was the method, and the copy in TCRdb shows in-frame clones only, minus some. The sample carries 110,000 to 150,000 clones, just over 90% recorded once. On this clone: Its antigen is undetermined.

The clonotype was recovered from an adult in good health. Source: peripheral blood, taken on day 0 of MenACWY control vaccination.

Here the CDR3 DNA reads TGTGCCAGCAGCCACGCCCTGGTTCAAGAGACCCAGTACTTC. It encodes CASSHALVQETQYF. The chain has TRBV14 and TRBJ2-5; D unclear. The CDR3 covers 14 residues. Trimming shortened V by 3 bases and J by 2 bases, and 10 bases separated the two germline ends. Germline V gives CDR1 SGHDN, CDR2 FVKESK.